Listed below are T cell receptor beta chains from one sample, sequenced in a study of T cell changes during pregnancy in multiple sclerosis. The table came from immunoSEQ multiplex PCR; TCRdb's copy has only in-frame clones and leaves some out. The sample shows tens of thousands of clones, about 94% of them seen only once. The input for sequencing was CD8+ T cells from peripheral blood mononuclear cells, taken after pregnancy. The receptors come from a female donor with multiple sclerosis, enrolled in a pregnancy study. CDR3s include the opening cysteine and the closing phenylalanine or tryptophan. Fields, in order: J gene, V gene, clone size, D gene, CDR3 DNA, CDR3 protein. D genes are given only for firm matches. Clone sizes are given selectively: once, few, many, or a class where the clone is expanded.

j_call: TRBJ2-3; v_call: TRBV4-2; clone_size: .; d_call: TRBD2; cdr3_nt: TGTGCCAGCAGCCAAGAACTAGCGGGATCCACAGATACGCAGTATTTT; cdr3_aa: CASSQELAGSTDTQYF
j_call: TRBJ1-1; v_call: TRBV27; clone_size: once; d_call: TRBD1; cdr3_nt: TGTGCCAGCATCGGGGCGGGACAGGGGCACACTGAAGCTTTCTTT; cdr3_aa: CASIGAGQGHTEAFF
j_call: TRBJ1-1; v_call: TRBV19; clone_size: few; d_call: .; cdr3_nt: TGTGCCACCTCCCAAGCCCCGATGAACACTGAAGCTTTCTTT; cdr3_aa: CATSQAPMNTEAFF
j_call: TRBJ2-3; v_call: TRBV4-1; clone_size: .; d_call: .; cdr3_nt: TGCGCCAGCAGCCAAGATCTGGCGGGGGCTGCCACAGATACGCAGTATTTT; cdr3_aa: CASSQDLAGAATDTQYF
j_call: TRBJ1-2; v_call: TRBV19; clone_size: .; d_call: .; cdr3_nt: TGTGCCAGTAGTATAGGTTTGTGGGGCAGCGATAACTATGGCTACACCTTC; cdr3_aa: CASSIGLWGSDNYGYTF
j_call: TRBJ2-3; v_call: TRBV28; clone_size: .; d_call: TRBD2; cdr3_nt: TGTGCCAGCAGTACATCTAGCGGGATAGCTACAGATACGCAGTATTTT; cdr3_aa: CASSTSSGIATDTQYF
j_call: TRBJ1-5; v_call: TRBV19; clone_size: once; d_call: .; cdr3_nt: TGTGCCAGTAGTATAATAAGCGGATATCAGCCCCAGCATTTT; cdr3_aa: CASSIISGYQPQHF
j_call: TRBJ2-1; v_call: TRBV6-4; clone_size: .; d_call: TRBD2; cdr3_nt: TGTGCCAGCAGTGAGAAACCGGGACTAACCATTGGGTACAATGAGCAGTTCTTC; cdr3_aa: CASSEKPGLTIGYNEQFF
j_call: TRBJ2-5; v_call: TRBV29-1; clone_size: .; d_call: TRBD2; cdr3_nt: TGCAGCGTTGTCCCTAGCGGGGGTGAAGAGACCCAGTACTTC; cdr3_aa: CSVVPSGGEETQYF
j_call: TRBJ2-3; v_call: TRBV28; clone_size: .; d_call: TRBD2; cdr3_nt: TGTGCCAGCACTCCCTCGGTACTAGCGGGAGGGGCCATAGATACGCAGTATTTT; cdr3_aa: CASTPSVLAGGAIDTQYF
j_call: TRBJ1-1; v_call: TRBV7-9; clone_size: .; d_call: TRBD1; cdr3_nt: TGTGCCAGCAGACCTAGGACAGGGGGCCTGAACACTGAAGCTTTCTTT; cdr3_aa: CASRPRTGGLNTEAFF
j_call: TRBJ2-7; v_call: TRBV6-5; clone_size: .; d_call: .; cdr3_nt: TGTGCCAGCAGTCCTCTGATCGGCTACGAGCAGTACTTC; cdr3_aa: CASSPLIGYEQYF
j_call: TRBJ2-7; v_call: TRBV15; clone_size: once; d_call: TRBD2; cdr3_nt: TGTGCCACCAGCCCAAACAAGCGAGCTAGCGGGAGGGCCATATACGAGCAGTACTTC; cdr3_aa: CATSPNKRASGRAIYEQYF
j_call: TRBJ1-1; v_call: TRBV7-9; clone_size: once; d_call: TRBD1; cdr3_nt: TGTGCCAGCAGAAGAGGACAGGAGAACACTGAAGCTTTCTTT; cdr3_aa: CASRRGQENTEAFF
j_call: TRBJ2-7; v_call: TRBV7-8; clone_size: .; d_call: .; cdr3_nt: TGTGCCAGCAGCAGATTTCAGGAAAGCTCCTACGAGCAGTACTTC; cdr3_aa: CASSRFQESSYEQYF
j_call: TRBJ1-4; v_call: TRBV6-1; clone_size: .; d_call: TRBD1; cdr3_nt: TGTGCCAGCAGTGGGGGACAGGGGGAAAGTGAAAAACTGTTTTTT; cdr3_aa: CASSGGQGESEKLFF
j_call: TRBJ1-1; v_call: TRBV19; clone_size: .; d_call: TRBD1; cdr3_nt: TGTGCCAGTAGTGCAAATAGTGGGACAGGGGAGAACACTGAAGCTTTCTTT; cdr3_aa: CASSANSGTGENTEAFF
j_call: TRBJ1-3; v_call: TRBV23-1; clone_size: .; d_call: .; cdr3_nt: TGCGCCAGCAGTCAATTCGAGGGAGAAAACACCATATATTTT; cdr3_aa: CASSQFEGENTIYF
j_call: TRBJ2-1; v_call: TRBV7-8; clone_size: .; d_call: .; cdr3_nt: TGTGCCAGCAGCTTGGGGGGGCCGATCAATGAGCAGTTCTTC; cdr3_aa: CASSLGGPINEQFF
j_call: TRBJ2-1; v_call: TRBV9; clone_size: .; d_call: .; cdr3_nt: TGTGCCAGCAGCCTCGGGGAAGCCAACAATGAGCAGTTCTTC; cdr3_aa: CASSLGEANNEQFF
j_call: TRBJ2-7; v_call: TRBV10-3; clone_size: .; d_call: TRBD2; cdr3_nt: TGTGCCATCAGTGTCTCGAGATATAGCGGGGTCTCCTACGAGCAGTACTTC; cdr3_aa: CAISVSRYSGVSYEQYF
j_call: TRBJ2-3; v_call: TRBV15; clone_size: .; d_call: .; cdr3_nt: TGTGCCACCAGCAGTAGGCGGGGATATACGCAGTATTTT; cdr3_aa: CATSSRRGYTQYF
j_call: TRBJ2-7; v_call: TRBV11-2; clone_size: .; d_call: .; cdr3_nt: TGTGCCAGCAGCTTAACCGAGGGCTATCCCTACGAGCAGTACTTC; cdr3_aa: CASSLTEGYPYEQYF
j_call: TRBJ2-7; v_call: TRBV7-6; clone_size: .; d_call: .; cdr3_nt: TGTGCCAGCAGCTTAAGGGGACACAACTACGAGCAGTACTTC; cdr3_aa: CASSLRGHNYEQYF
j_call: TRBJ2-1; v_call: TRBV10-3; clone_size: once; d_call: TRBD2; cdr3_nt: TGTGCCATCAGTGGCGGGACTAGCGGGGGCCCGAGTGAGCAGTTCTTC; cdr3_aa: CAISGGTSGGPSEQFF
j_call: TRBJ2-7; v_call: TRBV4-1; clone_size: .; d_call: .; cdr3_nt: TGCGCCAGCAGCCAATCCCCTACTTACGAGCAGTACTTC; cdr3_aa: CASSQSPTYEQYF
j_call: TRBJ2-1; v_call: TRBV4-1; clone_size: .; d_call: TRBD1; cdr3_nt: TGCGCCAGCAGCCCGCTCTACAGGGGCATCTCCTACAATGAGCAGTTCTTC; cdr3_aa: CASSPLYRGISYNEQFF
j_call: TRBJ1-1; v_call: TRBV4-2; clone_size: once; d_call: .; cdr3_nt: TGTGCCAGCAGCCCTAGGGGTCAGGGTAACACTGAAGCTTTCTTT; cdr3_aa: CASSPRGQGNTEAFF
j_call: TRBJ1-3; v_call: TRBV2; clone_size: once; d_call: .; cdr3_nt: TGTGCCAGCAGGGCCGGAAACACCATATATTTT; cdr3_aa: CASRAGNTIYF
j_call: TRBJ2-1; v_call: TRBV14; clone_size: .; d_call: TRBD2; cdr3_nt: TGTGCCAGCAGCCAGCGGGAGCGCTCCTACAATGAGCAGTTCTTC; cdr3_aa: CASSQRERSYNEQFF
j_call: TRBJ2-7; v_call: TRBV5-1; clone_size: .; d_call: TRBD1; cdr3_nt: TGCGCCAGCAGACAGGAGGTGGGACAGGGTACGATCTACGAGCAGTACTTC; cdr3_aa: CASRQEVGQGTIYEQYF
j_call: TRBJ1-1; v_call: TRBV9; clone_size: .; d_call: .; cdr3_nt: TGTGCCAGCAGCGCCGGGGGGGGTGGCACTGAAGCTTTCTTT; cdr3_aa: CASSAGGGGTEAFF
j_call: TRBJ2-3; v_call: TRBV10-1; clone_size: .; d_call: .; cdr3_nt: TGCGCCAGCAGTGGGCTACGGGACACACCTAATACGCAGTATTTT; cdr3_aa: CASSGLRDTPNTQYF
j_call: TRBJ2-5; v_call: TRBV19; clone_size: once; d_call: TRBD1; cdr3_nt: TGTGCCAGTAGTATCGGACAGGGATTGGCGACCCAGTACTTC; cdr3_aa: CASSIGQGLATQYF
j_call: TRBJ2-7; v_call: TRBV28; clone_size: .; d_call: TRBD2; cdr3_nt: TGTGCCAGCAGTCCAGGACTAGCGGGTGTTAATTTCGAGCAGTACTTC; cdr3_aa: CASSPGLAGVNFEQYF
j_call: TRBJ2-3; v_call: TRBV2; clone_size: .; d_call: TRBD2; cdr3_nt: TGTGCCAGCAGGGAAGGACTAGCGGGGACTATAGATACGCAGTATTTT; cdr3_aa: CASREGLAGTIDTQYF
j_call: TRBJ1-3; v_call: TRBV2; clone_size: .; d_call: .; cdr3_nt: TGTGCCAGCAGTGACCTTGCGGGGGGGCCTGGAAACACCATATATTTT; cdr3_aa: CASSDLAGGPGNTIYF
j_call: TRBJ2-4; v_call: TRBV4-2; clone_size: .; d_call: TRBD2; cdr3_nt: TGTGCCAGCAGCCAAGTCTCGACTAGCGGGGGGCCGCTAGCCAAAAACATTCAGTACTTC; cdr3_aa: CASSQVSTSGGPLAKNIQYF
j_call: TRBJ2-2; v_call: TRBV7-6; clone_size: .; d_call: TRBD2; cdr3_nt: TGTGCCAGCAGCTCTGAAACCGGGACTAGGGGCACCGGGGAGCTGTTTTTT; cdr3_aa: CASSSETGTRGTGELFF
j_call: TRBJ1-1; v_call: TRBV6-1; clone_size: .; d_call: .; cdr3_nt: TGTGCCAGCAGTGAACAGGGAAGGAACACTGAAGCTTTCTTT; cdr3_aa: CASSEQGRNTEAFF
j_call: TRBJ2-2; v_call: TRBV29-1; clone_size: .; d_call: TRBD1; cdr3_nt: TGCAGCGTCGCCTCGACAGGGGGTAACACCGGGGAGCTGTTTTTT; cdr3_aa: CSVASTGGNTGELFF
j_call: TRBJ2-1; v_call: TRBV5-1; clone_size: .; d_call: TRBD1; cdr3_nt: TGCGCCAGCAGCTTGGTTGCAGGGGGTTACAATGAGCAGTTCTTC; cdr3_aa: CASSLVAGGYNEQFF
j_call: TRBJ2-5; v_call: TRBV27; clone_size: .; d_call: TRBD2; cdr3_nt: TGTGCCAGCAGTTTTTTGGCTAGCGGGGGGGCCGGAGAGACCCAGTACTTC; cdr3_aa: CASSFLASGGAGETQYF
j_call: TRBJ2-1; v_call: TRBV28; clone_size: .; d_call: TRBD2; cdr3_nt: TGTGCCAGCAGTTTAACACTAGCGGGAGCGGGAGGGGAGCAGTTCTTC; cdr3_aa: CASSLTLAGAGGEQFF
j_call: TRBJ2-7; v_call: TRBV29-1; clone_size: .; d_call: .; cdr3_nt: TGCAGCGTTGAGGCCGGCGGGCGGGGGCTATCCTACGAGCAGTACTTC; cdr3_aa: CSVEAGGRGLSYEQYF
j_call: TRBJ1-4; v_call: TRBV27; clone_size: .; d_call: .; cdr3_nt: TGTGCCAGCAGTTTAGGACAGTCCCCCGGGAAACTGTTTTTT; cdr3_aa: CASSLGQSPGKLFF
j_call: TRBJ2-3; v_call: TRBV19; clone_size: .; d_call: TRBD1; cdr3_nt: TGTGCCAGTAGTCCCCTACAGGGGCGAAGGGCAGATACGCAGTATTTT; cdr3_aa: CASSPLQGRRADTQYF